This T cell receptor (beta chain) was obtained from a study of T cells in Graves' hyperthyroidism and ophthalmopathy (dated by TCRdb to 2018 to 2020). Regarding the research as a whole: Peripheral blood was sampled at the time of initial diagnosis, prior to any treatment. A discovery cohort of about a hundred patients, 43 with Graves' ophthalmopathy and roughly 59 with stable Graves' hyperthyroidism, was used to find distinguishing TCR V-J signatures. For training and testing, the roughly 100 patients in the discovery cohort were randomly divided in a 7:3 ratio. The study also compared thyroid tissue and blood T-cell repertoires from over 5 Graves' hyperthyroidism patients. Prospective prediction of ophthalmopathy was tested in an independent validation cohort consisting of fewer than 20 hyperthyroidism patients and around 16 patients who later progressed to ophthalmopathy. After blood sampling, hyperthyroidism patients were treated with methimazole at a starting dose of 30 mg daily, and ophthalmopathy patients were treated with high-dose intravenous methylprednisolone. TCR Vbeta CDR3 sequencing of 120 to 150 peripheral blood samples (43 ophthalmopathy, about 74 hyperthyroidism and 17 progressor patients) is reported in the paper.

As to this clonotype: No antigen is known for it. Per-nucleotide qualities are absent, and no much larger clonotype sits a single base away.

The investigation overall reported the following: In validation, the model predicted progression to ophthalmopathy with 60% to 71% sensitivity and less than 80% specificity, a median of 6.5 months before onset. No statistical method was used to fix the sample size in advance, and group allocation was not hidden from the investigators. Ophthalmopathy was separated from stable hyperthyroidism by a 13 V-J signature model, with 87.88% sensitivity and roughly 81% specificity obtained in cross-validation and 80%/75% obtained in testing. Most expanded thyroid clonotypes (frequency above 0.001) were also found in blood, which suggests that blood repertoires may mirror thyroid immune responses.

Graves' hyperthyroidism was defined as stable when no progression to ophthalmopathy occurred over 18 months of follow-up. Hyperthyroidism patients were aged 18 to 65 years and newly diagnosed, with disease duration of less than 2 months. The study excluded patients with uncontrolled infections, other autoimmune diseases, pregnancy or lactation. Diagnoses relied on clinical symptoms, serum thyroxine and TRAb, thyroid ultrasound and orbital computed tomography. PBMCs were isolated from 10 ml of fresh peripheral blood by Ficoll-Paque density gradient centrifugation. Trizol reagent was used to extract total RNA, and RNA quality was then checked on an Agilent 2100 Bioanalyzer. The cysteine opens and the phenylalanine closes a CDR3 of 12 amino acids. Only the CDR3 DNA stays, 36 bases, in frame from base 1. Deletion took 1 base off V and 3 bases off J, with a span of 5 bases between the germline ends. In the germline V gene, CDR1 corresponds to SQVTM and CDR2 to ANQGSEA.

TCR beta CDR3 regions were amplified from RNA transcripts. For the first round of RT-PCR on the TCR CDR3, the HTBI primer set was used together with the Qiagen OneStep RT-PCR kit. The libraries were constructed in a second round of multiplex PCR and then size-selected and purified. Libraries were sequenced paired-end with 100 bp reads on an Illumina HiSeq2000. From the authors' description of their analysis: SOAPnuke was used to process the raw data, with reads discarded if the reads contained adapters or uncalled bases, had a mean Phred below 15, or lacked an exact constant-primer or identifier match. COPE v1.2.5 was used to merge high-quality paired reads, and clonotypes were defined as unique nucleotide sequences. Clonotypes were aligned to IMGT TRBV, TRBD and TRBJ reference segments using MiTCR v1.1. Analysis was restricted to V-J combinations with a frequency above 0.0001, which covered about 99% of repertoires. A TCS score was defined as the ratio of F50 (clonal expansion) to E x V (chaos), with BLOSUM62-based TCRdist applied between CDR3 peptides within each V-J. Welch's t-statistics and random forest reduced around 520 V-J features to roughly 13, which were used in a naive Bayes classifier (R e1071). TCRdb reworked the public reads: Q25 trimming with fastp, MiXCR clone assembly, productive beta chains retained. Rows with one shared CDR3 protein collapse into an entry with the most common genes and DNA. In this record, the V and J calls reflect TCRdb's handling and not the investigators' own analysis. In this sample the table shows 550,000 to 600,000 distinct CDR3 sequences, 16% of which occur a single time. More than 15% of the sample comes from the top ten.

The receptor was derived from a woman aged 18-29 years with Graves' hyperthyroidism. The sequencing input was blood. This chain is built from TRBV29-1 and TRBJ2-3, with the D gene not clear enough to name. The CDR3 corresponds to CSVEGYTDTQYF. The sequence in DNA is TGCAGCGTTGAAGGTTATACAGATACGCAGTATTTT.